This T cell receptor beta chain stems from a study of blood T cell repertoires in COVID-19. About the study: In each case, the material was cDNA or gDNA derived from T cells, B-cell-depleted T cells, or PBMCs.

Between the trimmed V and J ends, which lost 3 bases and 9 bases, there was a span of 12 bases. CDR3 size: 13 residues. The germline V gene has CDR1 SGHAT and CDR2 FQNNGV. This clone was recorded only once. Authors' methods: How many nucleated cells were present was estimated from reference gene primer amplification. Here immunoSEQ multiplex PCR was the method, and the copy in TCRdb shows in-frame clones only, minus some. From that table come the V and J calls and clone size; the DNA was used to work out D and trimming. The sample shows 150,000 to 200,000 clones, approximately 90% of them seen only once.

This sequence joins TRBV11-2 and TRBJ2-1, with unresolved D. This TCR was sampled from a human donor in a cohort sampled during active COVID-19. The sequenced material came from peripheral blood. This CDR3 is CASSLENYGEQFF. Here the CDR3 DNA reads TGTGCCAGCAGCTTGGAGAACTATGGTGAGCAGTTCTTC.